This T cell receptor (beta chain) derives from a study of lung T cells in sarcoidosis with Löfgren's syndrome. Overall study results and limits: Recognition of an unidentified sarcoidosis antigen was only suggested. Multiple Löfgren's syndrome patients reportedly shared TRAV12-1 and TRBV2 CDR3 motifs, suggesting public CD4+ TCRs.

MiXCR was run by TCRdb on the reads, yielding one entry per CDR3 protein. The table has some 8,600 distinct CDR3 sequences, roughly 20% seen once. With regard to this clonotype: Its antigen is unidentified.

The CDR3 covers 17 residues. V was clipped by 1 base and J by 17 bases; unmatched bases: 22. The germline V gene encodes CDR1 MGHRA and CDR2 YSYEKL. Sequenced sample: CD4+ T cells from bronchoalveolar lavage fluid. This TCR derives from a human donor with sarcoidosis (Löfgren's syndrome or another form), or a control subject (not recorded which). The V and J genes are TRBV4-1 and TRBJ2-2; 7 nucleotides agree with TRBD1. The CDR3 protein is CASSQAQTGPNTGEPFF. The CDR3 DNA sequence: TGCGCCAGCAGCCAAGCACAGACAGGGCCTAACACCGGGGAGCCTTTTTTT.